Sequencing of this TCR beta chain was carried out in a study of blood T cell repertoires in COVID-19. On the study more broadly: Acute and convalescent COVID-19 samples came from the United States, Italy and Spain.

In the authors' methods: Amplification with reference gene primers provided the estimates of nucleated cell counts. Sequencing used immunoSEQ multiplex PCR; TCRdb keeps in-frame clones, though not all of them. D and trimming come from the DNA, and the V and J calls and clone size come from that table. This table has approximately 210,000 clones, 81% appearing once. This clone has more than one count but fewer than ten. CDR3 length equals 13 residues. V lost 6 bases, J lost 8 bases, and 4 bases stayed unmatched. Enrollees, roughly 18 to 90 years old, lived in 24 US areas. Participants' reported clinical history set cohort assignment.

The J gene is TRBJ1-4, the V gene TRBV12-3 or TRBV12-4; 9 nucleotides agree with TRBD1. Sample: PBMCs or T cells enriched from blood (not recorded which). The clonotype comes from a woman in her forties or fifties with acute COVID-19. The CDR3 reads CASRLTGGEKLFF. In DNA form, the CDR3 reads TGTGCCAGCAGGCTGACAGGGGGGGAAAAACTGTTTTTT.